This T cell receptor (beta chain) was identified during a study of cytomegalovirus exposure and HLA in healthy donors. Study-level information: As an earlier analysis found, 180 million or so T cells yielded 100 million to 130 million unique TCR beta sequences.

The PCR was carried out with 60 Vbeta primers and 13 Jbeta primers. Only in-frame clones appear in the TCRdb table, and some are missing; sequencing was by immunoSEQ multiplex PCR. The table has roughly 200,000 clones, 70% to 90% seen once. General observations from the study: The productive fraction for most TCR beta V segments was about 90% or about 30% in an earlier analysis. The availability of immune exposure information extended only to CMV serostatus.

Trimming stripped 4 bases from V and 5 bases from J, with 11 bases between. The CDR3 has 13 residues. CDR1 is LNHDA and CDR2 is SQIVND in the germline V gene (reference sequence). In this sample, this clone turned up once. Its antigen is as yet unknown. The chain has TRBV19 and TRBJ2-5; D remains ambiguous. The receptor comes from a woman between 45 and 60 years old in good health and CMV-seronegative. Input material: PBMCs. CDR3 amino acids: CASSRKNGETQYF. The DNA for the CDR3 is TGTGCCAGTAGTAGGAAAAACGGGGAGACCCAGTACTTC.